The next 22 T cell receptor beta chains were all read from a single sample in a study of CD8 T cells in Susac syndrome. Random hexamers served to reverse transcribe about 0.5 to 1 ug RNA. TCRdb re-analysed the immunoSEQ multiplex PCR reads in MiXCR, keeping a single row per CDR3 protein. The sample carries tens of thousands of distinct CDR3 sequences, approximately 94% recorded once. The sequencing sample was made of CD8+ T cells from PBMCs. These receptors all stem from a human donor with multiple sclerosis.

The chain joins TRBV3-1 to TRBJ2-1, with unresolved D. Trimming removed 4 bases at V and 3 bases at J, with 7 bases between. The length of the CDR3 is 13 residues. From germline, CDR1 is LGHDT and CDR2 YNNKEL (reference sequence). CDR3 amino acids: CASSPTNYNEQFF. The CDR3 nucleotides are TGTGCCAGCAGCCCAACAAACTACAATGAGCAGTTCTTC.

The chain joins TRBV12-3 or TRBV12-4 to TRBJ2-7; D assignment may be TRBD1 or TRBD2 (6 bases each). V lost 1 base to trimming and J lost 5 bases, with 9 bases between them. The CDR3 spans 13 residues. In DNA form, the CDR3 reads TGTGCCAGCAGTTTAGTGAGGGGGGACGAGCAGTACTTC. Its protein is CASSLVRGDEQYF.

This clonotype has a single count. The chain carries TRBV29-1 and TRBJ2-5, with D possibly being TRBD2 (5 bases). The CDR3 length is 13 residues. Germline V gene sequence: CDR1 SQVTM, CDR2 ANQGSEA. Trimming pared 2 bases from V and 5 bases from J, leaving 12 bases between. DNA of the CDR3: TGCAGCGTTGAAAAGGCGGGTGGTGAGACCCAGTACTTC. Amino acids: CSVEKAGGETQYF.

J is TRBJ2-1 and V is TRBV30; 7 bases are shared with TRBD1. CDR1 and CDR2 from the germline V gene are GTSNPN and SVGIG (reference sequence). This CDR3 has 13 residues. The V and J ends lost 3 bases and 6 bases, in that order; junction bases with no gene match: 5. The CDR3 nucleotides are TGTGCCTGGAGGGACAGGCTACCCAATGAGCAGTTCTTC. As protein: CAWRDRLPNEQFF.

The rearrangement links TRBV6-2 or TRBV6-3 to TRBJ2-5; D unclear. With 3 bases removed from V and 0 bases from J, the gap between germline ends came to 2 bases. The CDR3 loop spans 12 amino acids. Germline V gene sequence: CDR1 MNHEY, CDR2 SVGEGT. The CDR3 protein is CASSYYQETQYF. In nucleotides, the CDR3 is TGTGCCAGCAGTTATTACCAAGAGACCCAGTACTTC.

The chain recombines TRBV10-1 with TRBJ2-5; D is undetermined. V lost 2 bases and J lost 9, with 10 bases in between. CDR3 size: 12 residues. Germline CDR1 reads WNHNN; CDR2 reads SYGVQD (reference sequence). DNA for the CDR3: TGCGCCAGCAGTGAGGGCCGGGTCCCCCAGTACTTC. Translating gives CASSEGRVPQYF.

This clonotype is a singleton in its sample. The chain is built from TRBV15 and TRBJ2-1; tentative D call: TRBD2 (6 bases). V lost 3 bases and J 9 bases, leaving 12 bases between the germline ends. Germline CDR1 is LNHNV and CDR2 is YYDKDF (reference sequence). CDR3 length equals 13 residues. The CDR3 bases are TGTGCCACCAGCAGGGGACTGCCTGGTGAGCAGTTCTTC. This sequence encodes CATSRGLPGEQFF.

This chain connects TRBV6-5 to TRBJ2-7, with 7 bases matching TRBD1. CDR3 size: 14 residues. Germline CDR1 is MNHEY and CDR2 is SVGAGI. V lost 4 bases to trimming and J lost 1 base; unmatched junction nucleotides: 4. CDR3 region: CASSFGQASYEQYF. CDR3 nucleotides: TGTGCCAGCAGTTTCGGACAGGCTTCCTACGAGCAGTACTTC.

The chain uses TRBV11-2 and TRBJ2-1; unclear D gene. Deletions cut 5 bases from V and 5 bases from J, with 16 bases between. The CDR3 runs 15 residues. Germline lookup yields CDR1 SGHAT and CDR2 FQNNGV. The DNA for the CDR3 is TGTGCCAGCAGCCATTTGCCCTGGGCGGACAATGAGCAGTTCTTC. Protein: CASSHLPWADNEQFF.

This chain uses TRBV6-6 with TRBJ1-4; D is undetermined. Germline V gene data show CDR1 as MNHNY and CDR2 as SVGAGI (reference sequence). V lost 5 bases and J 9 bases, leaving 16 bases between the germline ends. CDR3 length equals 14 residues. CDR3 DNA: TGTGCCAGCAGTACCTGGGAAGAGCAGAAAAAACTGTTTTTT. Translating it yields CASSTWEEQKKLFF.

The chain recombines TRBV10-3 with TRBJ1-3; no clear D gene. Deletions cut 3 bases from V and 0 bases from J, with 12 bases between. CDR1 and CDR2 (germline): ENHRY, SYGVKD. The CDR3 is 16 amino acids. CDR3 DNA sequence: TGTGCCATCAGTGATGGCTCTCAGAGCTCTGGAAACACCATATATTTT. Amino acid sequence: CAISDGSQSSGNTIYF.

This clonotype was observed once. V and J are TRBV27 and TRBJ2-7, with TRBD1 matching over 8 bases. Trimming took 8 bases from V and 9 from J; bases not matched to a gene: 12. This CDR3 is 13 amino acids long. Looked up from germline, CDR1 is MNHEY and CDR2 is SMNVEV (reference sequence). CDR3 nucleotide sequence: TGTGCCAGCGGGACAGGAGGACATGTGGGGCAGTACTTC. It is translated as CASGTGGHVGQYF.

The V gene is TRBV27, the J gene TRBJ1-5, with D uncertain. Deletions cut 0 bases from V and 3 bases from J, with 9 bases between. Looked up from germline, CDR1 is MNHEY and CDR2 is SMNVEV (reference sequence). The CDR3 sequence is 15 residues long. The CDR3 region has the DNA TGTGCCAGCAGTTTATCGAAAAATACCAATCAGCCCCAGCATTTT. Translating it yields CASSLSKNTNQPQHF.

This rearrangement joins TRBV12-3 or TRBV12-4 to TRBJ1-2; D call uncertain. V gave up 1 base and J gave up 9 bases, with 9 bases separating them. This CDR3 has 12 residues. CDR3 bases: TGTGCCAGCAGTTTAGTTCCGGGTCGCTACACCTTC. Encoded protein: CASSLVPGRYTF.

The genes are TRBV29-1 and TRBJ1-2; TRBD1 is a possible D gene (5 bases). The CDR3 is 14 residues long. In germline, CDR1 is SQVTM, CDR2 ANQGSEA. V was shortened by 7 bases and J by 3 bases, with 18 bases between the two germline ends. For the CDR3, the DNA is TGCAGCGCTCAAGAGGGGCTTAAGCACTATGGCTACACCTTC. It encodes CSAQEGLKHYGYTF. The complete variable domain, with remaining parts taken from reference TRBV29-1 and TRBJ1-2, reads SAVISQKPSRDICQRGTSLTIQCQVDSQVTMMFWYRQQPGQSLTLIATANQGSEATYESGFVIDKFPISRPNLTFSTLTVSNMSPEDSSIYLCSAQEGLKHYGYTFGSGTRLTVV.

V usage is TRBV3-1 and J usage is TRBJ2-2; possible D gene TRBD2, 5 bases. V was shortened by 6 bases and J by 12 bases, with 17 bases between the two germline ends. The CDR3 runs 13 residues. The germline V gene encodes CDR1 LGHDT and CDR2 YNNKEL (reference sequence). CDR3 DNA sequence: TGTGCCAGCAGTCCGGGGTCACCGGTGAAGCTGTTTTTT. Protein sequence: CASSPGSPVKLFF.

Here the CDR3 reads CASSLVDYSTGVDYEQYF. The CDR3 DNA is TGTGCCAGCAGCTTAGTTGATTATTCGACAGGGGTGGACTACGAGCAGTACTTC. The chain employs TRBV7-9 and TRBJ2-7; 8 nucleotides match TRBD1. Germline V gene sequence: CDR1 SEHNR, CDR2 FQNEAQ (reference sequence). V was clipped by 1 base and J by 3 bases; unmatched bases: 14. The CDR3 runs to 18 residues.

V and J are TRBV27 and TRBJ1-1; D is unclear. V shed 6 bases and J shed 1 base, with 15 bases lying between them. Germline loops: CDR1 MNHEY, CDR2 SMNVEV (reference sequence). The CDR3 consists of 15 residues. This CDR3 is CASSKSYPANTEAFF. CDR3 in DNA: TGTGCCAGCAGCAAATCTTACCCAGCGAACACTGAAGCTTTCTTT.

V usage is TRBV13 and J usage is TRBJ2-1, with 9 nucleotides matching TRBD2. The germline V gene has CDR1 PRHDT and CDR2 FYEKMQ (reference sequence). V gave up 5 bases and J gave up 0 bases; unmatched junction bases: 8. The CDR3 has 17 amino acids. The DNA of the CDR3 is TGTGCCAGCAGCCCGGGACTAGCTTTGAGCTCCTACAATGAGCAGTTCTTC. The encoded protein is CASSPGLALSSYNEQFF. Variable domain in full (rest from reference TRBV13 and TRBJ2-1): AAGVIQSPRHLIKEKRETATLKCYPIPRHDTVYWYQQGPGQDPQFLISFYEKMQSDKGSIPDRFSAQQFSDYHSELNMSSLELGDSALYFCASSPGLALSSYNEQFFGPGTRLTVL.

The V gene is TRBV7-8, the J gene TRBJ2-7; D gene unclear. The CDR3 runs to 14 residues. V was shortened by 4 bases and J by 2 bases, with 12 bases between the two germline ends. Looked up from germline, CDR1 is SGHVS and CDR2 is FQNEAQ. CDR3 sequence reads: CASSSGLGPYEQYF. The CDR3 nucleotides read TGTGCCAGCAGCTCGGGTTTGGGCCCCTACGAGCAGTACTTC. The whole variable domain, filled in from reference TRBV7-8 and TRBJ2-7, reads GAGVSQSPRYKVAKRGQDVALRCDPISGHVSLFWYQQALGQGPEFLTYFQNEAQLDKSGLPSDRFFAERPEGSVSTLKIQRTQQEDSAVYLCASSSGLGPYEQYFGPGTRLTVT.

In its sample, this clonotype was seen once. The chain has TRBV27 and TRBJ2-1; 8 nucleotides match TRBD2. Trimming cost V 3 bases and J 4 bases; bases outside gene matches: 5. The germline V gene encodes CDR1 MNHEY and CDR2 SMNVEV (reference sequence). The CDR3 runs to 15 residues. CDR3 coding DNA: TGTGCCAGCAGTTTGGGACTAGGAATGTACAATGAGCAGTTCTTC. Translated: CASSLGLGMYNEQFF.

To note about this clonotype: Sequence at one end of the junction differs from germline and may be a read error. The chain has TRBV7-9 and TRBJ1-1; D remains unclear. The CDR3 contains 11 residues. The germline V gene has CDR1 SEHNR and CDR2 FQNEAQ (reference sequence). CDR3 sequence reads: CASFLNIEAFF. CDR3 nucleotides: TGTGCCAGCTTCTTAAACATTGAAGCTTTCTTT.